The 29 T cell receptor beta chains in this list originate from one sample, sequenced in a study of blood T cell repertoires in COVID-19. Clones were read by immunoSEQ multiplex PCR, and TCRdb kept only the in-frame ones, dropping some. The table shows over 95,000 clones, with about four fifths occurring only once. Specimen: peripheral blood. The receptors shown here come from a woman aged 55 to 70 with acute or convalescent COVID-19.

This chain joins TRBV5-1 and TRBJ2-5, with a tentative D call TRBD1 (5 bases). Germline V lookup: CDR1 SGHRS, CDR2 YFSETQ. The CDR3 loop spans 12 amino acids. V was clipped by 4 bases and J by 3 bases, with 7 bases between them. The CDR3, as DNA: TGCGCCAGCAGCGCGGACAAAGAGACCCAGTACTTC. It encodes CASSADKETQYF.

This clone was detected only a few times. V usage is TRBV14 and J usage is TRBJ1-3; a possible D gene is TRBD1 (6 bases). Looked up from germline, CDR1 is SGHDN and CDR2 is FVKESK. This CDR3 has 17 residues. Trimming shortened V by 0 bases and J by 0 bases, and 12 bases separated the two germline ends. The CDR3, as DNA: TGTGCCAGCAGCCAAGATCGGGACACGATCTCTGGAAACACCATATATTTT. This encodes CASSQDRDTISGNTIYF. The full variable domain, rest sourced from reference TRBV14 and TRBJ1-3, is EAGVTQFPSHSVIEKGQTVTLRCDPISGHDNLYWYRRVMGKEIKFLLHFVKESKQDESGMPNNRFLAERTGGTYSTLKVQPAELEDSGVYFCASSQDRDTISGNTIYFGEGSWLTVV.

The V and J genes are TRBV2 and TRBJ2-2; possible D gene TRBD1, 6 bases. This CDR3 is built from 15 residues. Deletions cut 7 bases from V and 4 bases from J, with 16 bases between. Germline assignment: CDR1 SNHLY and CDR2 FYNNEI. CDR3 region: CASMKSRGSTGELFF. DNA for the CDR3: TGTGCCAGCATGAAATCCAGGGGATCCACCGGGGAGCTGTTTTTT. The entire variable domain, with the rest obtained from reference TRBV2 and TRBJ2-2, is as follows: EPEVTQTPSHQVTQMGQEVILRCVPISNHLYFYWYRQILGQKVEFLVSFYNNEISEKSEIFDDQFSVERPDGSNFTLKIRSTKLEDSAMYFCASMKSRGSTGELFFGEGSRLTVL.

The chain couples TRBV4-1 to TRBJ2-3; 7 bases line up with TRBD2. Losses at the gene ends were 0 bases for V and 0 bases for J; bases not matched to a gene: 3. The CDR3 consists of 16 residues. Germline V gene data show CDR1 as MGHRA and CDR2 as YSYEKL. The DNA for the CDR3 is TGCGCCAGCAGCCAAGACCCGCGGGGGAGCACAGATACGCAGTATTTT. This sequence encodes CASSQDPRGSTDTQYF.

The genes are TRBV7-9 and TRBJ2-7; D may be TRBD2 (6 bases). Germline V lookup: CDR1 SEHNR, CDR2 FQNEAQ (reference sequence). This CDR3 is 15 amino acids long. Deletions cut 4 bases from V and 5 bases from J, with 18 bases between. The CDR3 sequence: CASSSGTFRLNEQYF. DNA for the CDR3: TGTGCCAGCAGCTCGGGGACTTTCCGCCTCAACGAGCAGTACTTC.

The rearrangement links TRBV7-3 to TRBJ2-2; possible D gene TRBD2, 6 bases. V lost 2 bases and J lost 3, with 19 bases in between. This CDR3 region has 18 residues. Per the germline V gene, CDR1 is SGHTA and CDR2 is FQGTGA. CDR3 DNA: TGTGCCAGCAGCTTAGATTCTGGAGGGGTTCCAGACACCGGGGAGCTGTTTTTT. This gives the protein CASSLDSGGVPDTGELFF.

The chain couples TRBV2 to TRBJ1-5; 9 bases line up with TRBD1. V shed 6 bases, J shed 3 bases, and the junction held 6 bases outside the gene matches. In germline, CDR1 is SNHLY, CDR2 FYNNEI. There are 15 residues in the CDR3. CDR3 DNA sequence: TGTGCCAGCAGACCCGACAGGGGGGTCAATCAGCCCCAGCATTTT. This encodes CASRPDRGVNQPQHF.

The J gene is TRBJ2-7, the V gene TRBV4-2, with a tentative D call TRBD1 (6 bases). This CDR3 is 14 amino acids long. V shed 5 bases and J shed 3 bases, with 14 bases lying between them. The germline V gene encodes CDR1 LGHNA and CDR2 YNFKEQ. The CDR3 protein is CASSTSPDSYEQYF. Here the CDR3 DNA reads TGTGCCAGCAGCACCTCCCCGGACAGCTACGAGCAGTACTTC.

The chain combines TRBV3-1 (or the pseudogene TRBV3-2) with TRBJ2-5, with D possibly being TRBD1 (6 bases). Germline V gene sequence: CDR1 LGHDT, CDR2 YNNKEL (reference sequence). This CDR3 has 14 residues. Between the trimmed V and J ends, which lost 3 bases and 5 bases, there was a span of 13 bases. CDR3 region: CASSQAGARETQYF. CDR3 DNA: TGTGCCAGCAGCCAGGCAGGGGCTCGTGAGACCCAGTACTTC.

The CDR3 DNA follows: TGTGCCAGCAGCAAAGATGGTTTGGAAGCGTACCAAGAGACCCAGTACTTC. Protein product: CASSKDGLEAYQETQYF. The V gene is TRBV21-1, the J gene TRBJ2-5; the tabulated D call, TRBD2, remains unverified against the DNA. TRBV21-1 is a pseudogene locus. The CDR3 spans 17 residues.

This rearrangement joins TRBV6-1 to TRBJ1-3; 8 bases line up with TRBD1. This CDR3 comprises 16 residues. The V gene's germline CDR1 is MNHNS and CDR2 SASEGT. Unmatched junction bases numbered 5, after V lost 0 bases and J lost 4 bases. DNA for the CDR3: TGTGCCAGCAGTGAAGCGCAGGGGGCTGGAGGAAACACCATATATTTT. Protein: CASSEAQGAGGNTIYF.

This sequence joins TRBV6-5 and TRBJ2-7; 12 nucleotides agree with TRBD2. CDR1 and CDR2 from the germline V gene are MNHEY and SVGAGI. J was trimmed by 4 bases and V by 6 bases; bases with no gene match: 7. CDR3 size: 15 residues. The CDR3 loop is CASRNSGLAGYEQYF. In DNA, the CDR3 is TGTGCCAGCAGAAATAGTGGACTAGCGGGGTACGAGCAGTACTTC.

V usage is TRBV21-1 and J usage is TRBJ1-5; the table's D call, TRBD1, has no DNA check behind it. TRBV21-1 is noted as a pseudogene. The CDR3 runs 16 residues. The CDR3 nucleotides are TGTGCCAGCAGCACCAGGGACAGGAATAGCAATCAGCCCCAGCATTTT. The encoded protein is CASSTRDRNSNQPQHF.

In nucleotides, the CDR3 is TGTGCCAGCGGCTACAGGGACCATGAGCAGTTCTTC. This gives the protein CASGYRDHEQFF. This chain uses TRBV12-3 or TRBV12-4 with TRBJ2-1, with D perhaps matching TRBD1 (6 bases). CDR3 length: 12 residues. V was clipped by 8 bases and J by 8 bases, with 13 bases between them.

The rearrangement joins TRBV4-2 to TRBJ1-2, with 9 bases identical to TRBD1. Trimming removed 0 bases from V and 6 bases from J; junction bases left unmatched: 14. CDR1 is LGHNA, CDR2 YNFKEQ, per germline. This CDR3 has 18 residues. The CDR3 protein is CASSQEKPNHRGHDGYTF. DNA for the CDR3: TGTGCCAGCAGCCAAGAAAAGCCGAACCACAGGGGGCATGATGGCTACACCTTC.

The V call is TRBV19, the J call TRBJ1-1; possible D gene TRBD1, 5 bases. This CDR3 comprises 15 residues. V lost 3 bases, J lost 0 bases, and 11 bases lay in between. Germline V gives CDR1 LNHDA, CDR2 SQIVND (reference sequence). This chain's CDR3 is CASSIGARMNTEAFF. As DNA, the CDR3 is TGTGCCAGTAGTATTGGGGCCAGGATGAACACTGAAGCTTTCTTT.

V usage is TRBV2 and J usage is TRBJ2-7; weak D call: TRBD1 (5 bases). Germline V CDR1 and CDR2: SNHLY, FYNNEI. The V gene lost 1 base and the J gene lost 5 bases, with 15 bases spanning the gap. This CDR3 comprises 15 residues. CDR3 DNA: TGTGCCAGCAGTGAAGGGCAGGGATGGTTCGACGAGCAGTACTTC. Translation gives CASSEGQGWFDEQYF.

The chain has TRBV10-1 and TRBJ1-3; tentative D call: TRBD1 (6 bases). Germline V gives CDR1 WNHNN, CDR2 SYGVQD (reference sequence). The CDR3 runs 14 residues. V was pared by 5 bases and J by 7 bases, with 15 bases between. CDR3 sequence: CASSRKQGFNTIYF. DNA of the CDR3: TGCGCCAGCAGTAGAAAACAGGGTTTCAACACCATATATTTT.

CDR3 in DNA: TGTGCCAGCAACGAGGGGGTCACAGATACGCAGTATTTT. Protein product: CASNEGVTDTQYF. The genes are TRBV2 and TRBJ2-3; a weak D match, TRBD1 (6 bases). This CDR3 spans 13 amino acids. Germline V gene sequence: CDR1 SNHLY, CDR2 FYNNEI. Trimming removed 7 bases at V and 2 bases at J, with 10 bases between.

This clone appeared once. The chain recombines TRBV6-2 or TRBV6-3 with TRBJ2-7, with TRBD2 matching over 8 bases. CDR3 length: 14 amino acids. Germline lookup yields CDR1 MNHEY and CDR2 SVGEGT. Unmatched junction bases numbered 8, after V lost 6 bases and J lost 4 bases. The CDR3 DNA is TGTGCCAGCAGCACCTGGCGGGGGGCTTACGAGCAGTACTTC. It is translated as CASSTWRGAYEQYF.

This clone was detected a few times. The chain couples TRBV7-3 to TRBJ1-6; no reliable D call. V was shortened by 2 bases and J by 7 bases, with 6 bases between the two germline ends. CDR3 size: 13 residues. The V gene's germline CDR1 is SGHTA and CDR2 FQGTGA. CDR3: CASSLAHNSPLHF. Here the CDR3 DNA reads TGTGCCAGCAGCTTAGCACACAATTCACCCCTCCACTTT.

The rearrangement links TRBV9 to TRBJ1-5; a possible D gene is TRBD1 (6 bases). The CDR3 contains 18 residues. V was pared by 2 bases and J by 1 base, with 19 bases between. The germline CDR1 and CDR2 sequences are SGDLS and YYNGEE. CDR3 nucleotides: TGTGCCAGCAGCGTTCCCCCTAACAGGGCGTTCAGCAATCAGCCCCAGCATTTT. It specifies CASSVPPNRAFSNQPQHF.

J is TRBJ2-2 and V is TRBV7-6; a possible D gene is TRBD1 (5 bases). Trimming took 1 base from V and 0 from J, leaving 9 bases between them. This CDR3 comprises 16 residues. Germline V gene sequence: CDR1 SGHVS, CDR2 FNYEAQ. The DNA of the CDR3 is TGTGCCAGCAGCTTAGTACAGGTAGCGAACACCGGGGAGCTGTTTTTT. Translation: CASSLVQVANTGELFF.

The rearrangement joins TRBV3-1 (or the pseudogene TRBV3-2) to TRBJ2-7; weak D call: TRBD1 (5 bases). Germline CDR1 reads LGHDT; CDR2 reads YNNKEL (reference sequence). V dropped 0 bases and J dropped 1 base, with 10 bases sitting between them. The CDR3 contains 15 residues. CDR3: CASSQDYRFSYEQYF. The CDR3 region has the DNA TGTGCCAGCAGCCAAGATTACAGGTTTTCCTACGAGCAGTACTTC.

The rearrangement uses TRBV2 and TRBJ2-7; 9 bases agree with TRBD2. The CDR3 totals 15 residues. J was trimmed by 4 bases and V by 6 bases; bases with no gene match: 10. Germline assignment: CDR1 SNHLY and CDR2 FYNNEI. The CDR3 loop reads CASRIAGGPGYEQYF. CDR3 nucleotide sequence: TGTGCCAGCAGAATCGCGGGGGGGCCCGGATACGAGCAGTACTTC.

The V and J genes are TRBV2 and TRBJ2-7, with 8 bases that match TRBD1. V shed 7 bases and J 2 bases; nucleotides not matched to a gene: 10. The CDR3 totals 15 residues. CDR1 and CDR2 from the germline V gene are SNHLY and FYNNEI. The CDR3: CASTKEGQATYEQYF. The CDR3 region has the DNA TGTGCCAGCACTAAGGAGGGACAGGCCACCTACGAGCAGTACTTC.

The V gene is TRBV5-1, the J gene TRBJ1-1, with 8 bases aligning to TRBD1. Germline assignment: CDR1 SGHRS and CDR2 YFSETQ. The CDR3 contains 14 residues. Germline trimming cut 2 bases from V and 3 bases from J; bases unmatched to any gene: 3. Here the CDR3 reads CASSFGTGDTEAFF. The CDR3 DNA reads as TGCGCCAGCAGCTTCGGGACAGGAGACACTGAAGCTTTCTTT.

This sequence joins TRBV28 and TRBJ2-3; 10 nucleotides agree with TRBD1. The V gene end was trimmed by 3 bases and the J gene end by 3 bases; junction bases not matched to a gene: 3. CDR1 and CDR2 (germline): MDHEN, SYDVKM. The CDR3 sequence is 15 residues long. The CDR3 DNA sequence: TGTGCCAGCAGTTTTTCGGGACAGGGGACAGATACGCAGTATTTT. It yields the protein CASSFSGQGTDTQYF.

The V call is TRBV2, the J call TRBJ1-5; D gene unclear. Germline loops: CDR1 SNHLY, CDR2 FYNNEI. This CDR3 spans 12 amino acids. Between the trimmed V and J ends, which lost 6 bases and 3 bases, there was a span of 6 bases. CDR3 protein: CASSPDNQPQHF. The DNA for the CDR3 is TGTGCCAGCAGCCCAGACAATCAGCCCCAGCATTTT.